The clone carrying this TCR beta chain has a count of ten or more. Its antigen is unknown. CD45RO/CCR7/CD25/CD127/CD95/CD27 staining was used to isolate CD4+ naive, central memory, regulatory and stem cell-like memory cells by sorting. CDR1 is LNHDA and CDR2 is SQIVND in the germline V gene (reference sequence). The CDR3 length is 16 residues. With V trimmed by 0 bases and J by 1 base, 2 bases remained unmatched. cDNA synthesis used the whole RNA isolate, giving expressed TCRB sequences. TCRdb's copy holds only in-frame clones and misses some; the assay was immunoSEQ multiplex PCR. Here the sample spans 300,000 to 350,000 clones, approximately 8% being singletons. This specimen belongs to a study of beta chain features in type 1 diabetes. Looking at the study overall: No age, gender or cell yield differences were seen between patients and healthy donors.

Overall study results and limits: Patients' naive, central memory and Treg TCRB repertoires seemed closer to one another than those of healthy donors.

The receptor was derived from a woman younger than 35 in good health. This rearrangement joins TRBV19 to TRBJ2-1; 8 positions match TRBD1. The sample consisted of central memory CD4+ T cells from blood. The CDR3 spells CASSIDRTGSYNEQFF. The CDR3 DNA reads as TGTGCCAGTAGTATAGACAGGACAGGGTCCTACAATGAGCAGTTCTTC.